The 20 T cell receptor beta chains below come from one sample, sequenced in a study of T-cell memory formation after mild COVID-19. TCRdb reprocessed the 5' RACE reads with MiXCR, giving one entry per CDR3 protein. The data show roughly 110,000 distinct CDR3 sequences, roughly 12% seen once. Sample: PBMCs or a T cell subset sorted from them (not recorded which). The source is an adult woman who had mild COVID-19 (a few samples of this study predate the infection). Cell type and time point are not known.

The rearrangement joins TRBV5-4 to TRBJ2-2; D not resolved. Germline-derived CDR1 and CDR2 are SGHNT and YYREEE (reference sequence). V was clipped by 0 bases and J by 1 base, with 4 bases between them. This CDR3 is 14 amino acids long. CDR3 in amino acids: CASSLGLNTGELFF. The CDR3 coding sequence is TGTGCCAGCAGCTTGGGGCTGAACACCGGGGAGCTGTTTTTT.

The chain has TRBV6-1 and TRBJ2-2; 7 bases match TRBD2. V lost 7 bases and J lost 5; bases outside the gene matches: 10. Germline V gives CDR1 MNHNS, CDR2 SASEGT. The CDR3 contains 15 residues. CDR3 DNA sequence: TGTGCCAGCAAGGTGGCGGGAGTAGATACCGGGGAGCTGTTTTTT. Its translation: CASKVAGVDTGELFF.

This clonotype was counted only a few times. Here the CDR3 DNA reads TGTGCCACCAGTGATTTCGCTAGCGGGAGGACGTCCAGCTCCTACAATGAGCAGTTCTTC. Residues: CATSDFASGRTSSSYNEQFF. V gene TRBV24-1 combines with J gene TRBJ2-1, with 11 bases lining up with TRBD2. From germline, CDR1 is KGHDR and CDR2 SFDVKD. CDR3 size: 20 residues. V lost 1 base to trimming and J lost 0 bases; unmatched junction nucleotides: 10.

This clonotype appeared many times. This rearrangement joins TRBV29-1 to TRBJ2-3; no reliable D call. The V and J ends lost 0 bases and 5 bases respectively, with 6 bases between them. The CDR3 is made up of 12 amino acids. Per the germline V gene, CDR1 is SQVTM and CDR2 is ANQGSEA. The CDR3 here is CSVEDLEDTQYF. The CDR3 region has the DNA TGCAGCGTTGAAGATCTGGAAGATACGCAGTATTTT.

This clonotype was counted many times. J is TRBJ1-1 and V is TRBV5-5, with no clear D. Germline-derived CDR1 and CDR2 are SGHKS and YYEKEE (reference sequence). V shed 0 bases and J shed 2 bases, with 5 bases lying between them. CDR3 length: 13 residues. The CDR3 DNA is TGTGCCAGCAGCTTGGACTTAAACACTGAAGCTTTCTTT. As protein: CASSLDLNTEAFF.

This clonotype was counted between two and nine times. CDR3 DNA sequence: TGTGCCAGCATGGCGAGAGACAGTTGGAACGAGCAGTACTTC. It specifies CASMARDSWNEQYF. The V gene is TRBV7-8, the J gene TRBJ2-7; perhaps TRBD1 as D (5 bases). Germline CDR1 reads SGHVS; CDR2 reads FQNEAQ. V was cut by 7 bases and J by 5 bases, with 18 bases left in between. The CDR3 loop spans 14 amino acids.

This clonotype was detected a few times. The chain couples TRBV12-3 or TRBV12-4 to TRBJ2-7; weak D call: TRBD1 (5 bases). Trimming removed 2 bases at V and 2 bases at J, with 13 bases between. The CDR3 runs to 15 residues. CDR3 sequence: CASSLLTWGAYEQYF. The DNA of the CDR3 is TGTGCCAGCAGTTTACTCACTTGGGGCGCCTACGAGCAGTACTTC.

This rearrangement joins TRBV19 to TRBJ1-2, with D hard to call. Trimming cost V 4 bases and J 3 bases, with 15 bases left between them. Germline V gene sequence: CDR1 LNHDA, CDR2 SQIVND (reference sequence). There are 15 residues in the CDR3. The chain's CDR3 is CASSTNPGSHYGYTF. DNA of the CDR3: TGTGCCAGTAGTACTAATCCAGGTAGTCACTATGGCTACACCTTC.

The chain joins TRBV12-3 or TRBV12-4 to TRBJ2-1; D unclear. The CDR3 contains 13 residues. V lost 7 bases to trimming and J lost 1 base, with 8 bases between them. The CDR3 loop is CASMGPSYNEQFF. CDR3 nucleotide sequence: TGTGCCAGCATGGGCCCTTCCTACAATGAGCAGTTCTTC.

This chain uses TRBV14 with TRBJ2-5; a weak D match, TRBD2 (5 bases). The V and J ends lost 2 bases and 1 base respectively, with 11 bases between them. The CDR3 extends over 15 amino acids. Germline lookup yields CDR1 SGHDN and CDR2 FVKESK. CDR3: CASSQTHSGQETQYF. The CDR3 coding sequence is TGTGCCAGCAGCCAAACTCACAGCGGCCAAGAGACCCAGTACTTC. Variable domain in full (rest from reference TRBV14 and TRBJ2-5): EAGVTQFPSHSVIEKGQTVTLRCDPISGHDNLYWYRRVMGKEIKFLLHFVKESKQDESGMPNNRFLAERTGGTYSTLKVQPAELEDSGVYFCASSQTHSGQETQYFGPGTRLLVL.

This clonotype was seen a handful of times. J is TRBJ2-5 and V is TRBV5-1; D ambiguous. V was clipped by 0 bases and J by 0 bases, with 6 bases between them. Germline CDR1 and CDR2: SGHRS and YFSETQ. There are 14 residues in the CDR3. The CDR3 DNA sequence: TGCGCCAGCAGCTTGGGCACAGACCAAGAGACCCAGTACTTC. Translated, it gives CASSLGTDQETQYF.

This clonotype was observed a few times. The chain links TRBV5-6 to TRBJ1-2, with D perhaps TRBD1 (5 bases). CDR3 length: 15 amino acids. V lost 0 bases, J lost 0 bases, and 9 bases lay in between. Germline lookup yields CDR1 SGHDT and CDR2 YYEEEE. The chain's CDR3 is CASSLAQGSNYGYTF. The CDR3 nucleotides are TGTGCCAGCAGCTTGGCCCAGGGATCTAACTATGGCTACACCTTC.

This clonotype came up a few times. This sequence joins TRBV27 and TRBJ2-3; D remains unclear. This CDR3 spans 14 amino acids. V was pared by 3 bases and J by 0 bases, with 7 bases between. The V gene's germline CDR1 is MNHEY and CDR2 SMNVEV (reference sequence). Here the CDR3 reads CASSLITSTDTQYF. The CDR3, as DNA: TGTGCCAGCAGTTTGATAACTAGCACAGATACGCAGTATTTT.

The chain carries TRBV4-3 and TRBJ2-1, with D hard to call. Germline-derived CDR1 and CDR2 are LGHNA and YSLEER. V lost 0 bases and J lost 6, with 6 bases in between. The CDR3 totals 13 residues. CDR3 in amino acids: CASSQDKSNEQFF. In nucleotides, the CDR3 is TGCGCCAGCAGCCAAGATAAAAGCAATGAGCAGTTCTTC.

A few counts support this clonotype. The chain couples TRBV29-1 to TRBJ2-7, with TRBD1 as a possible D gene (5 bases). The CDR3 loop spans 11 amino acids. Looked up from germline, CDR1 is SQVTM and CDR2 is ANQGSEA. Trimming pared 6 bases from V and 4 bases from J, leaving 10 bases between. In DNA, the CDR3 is TGCAGCGTCGCCCAGGGTTACGAGCAGTACTTC. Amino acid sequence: CSVAQGYEQYF.

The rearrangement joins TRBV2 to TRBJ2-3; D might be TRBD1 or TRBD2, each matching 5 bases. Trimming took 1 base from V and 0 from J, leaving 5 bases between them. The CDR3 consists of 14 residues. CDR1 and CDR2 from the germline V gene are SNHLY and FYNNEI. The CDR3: CASSEGGSTDTQYF. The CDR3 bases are TGTGCCAGCAGTGAAGGGGGGAGCACAGATACGCAGTATTTT. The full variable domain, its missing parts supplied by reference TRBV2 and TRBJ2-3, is EPEVTQTPSHQVTQMGQEVILRCVPISNHLYFYWYRQILGQKVEFLVSFYNNEISEKSEIFDDQFSVERPDGSNFTLKIRSTKLEDSAMYFCASSEGGSTDTQYFGPGTRLTVL.

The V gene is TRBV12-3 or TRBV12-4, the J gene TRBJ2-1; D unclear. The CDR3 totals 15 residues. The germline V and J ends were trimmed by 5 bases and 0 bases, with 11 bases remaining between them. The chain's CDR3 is CASSPIQSSYNEQFF. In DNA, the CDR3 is TGTGCCAGCAGTCCAATCCAAAGCTCCTACAATGAGCAGTTCTTC.

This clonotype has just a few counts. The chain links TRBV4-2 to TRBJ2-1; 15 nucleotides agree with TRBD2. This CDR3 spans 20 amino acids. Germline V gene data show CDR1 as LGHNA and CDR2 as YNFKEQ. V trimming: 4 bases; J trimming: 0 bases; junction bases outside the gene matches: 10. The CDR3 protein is CASSPGGLAGGNYSYNEQFF. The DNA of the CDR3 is TGTGCCAGCAGCCCCGGGGGACTAGCGGGAGGAAATTACTCCTACAATGAGCAGTTCTTC.

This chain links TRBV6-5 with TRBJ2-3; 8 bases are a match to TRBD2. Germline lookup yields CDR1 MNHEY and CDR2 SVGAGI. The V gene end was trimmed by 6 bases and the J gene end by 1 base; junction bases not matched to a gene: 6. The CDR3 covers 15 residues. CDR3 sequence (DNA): TGTGCCAGCAGCCGTGAGCGGGGGCGCACAGATACGCAGTATTTT. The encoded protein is CASSRERGRTDTQYF.

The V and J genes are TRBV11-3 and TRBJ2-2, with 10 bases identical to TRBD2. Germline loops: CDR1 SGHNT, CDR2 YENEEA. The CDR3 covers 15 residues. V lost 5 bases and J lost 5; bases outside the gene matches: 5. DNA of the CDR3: TGTGCCAGCAGCCTGCTAGCGGGAGAAACCGGGGAGCTGTTTTTT. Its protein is CASSLLAGETGELFF.